This entry is about one T cell receptor beta chain. Its specificity is unknown. 13 Jbeta primers and 60 Vbeta primers were used for the PCR. Using immunoSEQ multiplex PCR, the repertoire was profiled, and TCRdb retains in-frame clones only, with some absent. The sample includes about 98,000 clones, around 75% seen only once; the top ten take approximately 11%. This sample is drawn from a study of cytomegalovirus exposure and HLA in healthy donors. Broader study findings: Earlier analysis found most TCR beta V segments productive about 90% or about 30% of the time. Later analysis reportedly placed an Asian-associated ancestry cluster below the roughly 600-donor mean in N-insertions. Most TCR sequences showed up rarely, but some public TCRs showed up in many donors. With further analysis later on, most CMV-associated TCR beta chains appeared HLA-restricted.

V was cut by 4 bases and J by 3 bases, with 17 bases left in between. Germline values: CDR1 SGDLS, CDR2 YYNGEE. The CDR3 extends over 16 amino acids. The chain is built from TRBV9 and TRBJ2-1; tentative D call: TRBD2 (7 bases). The origin of this receptor is a man aged 18 to 30 in good health and CMV-seropositive. The specimen was PBMCs. Here the CDR3 reads CASSLFAGDYYNEQFF. CDR3 in DNA: TGTGCCAGCAGCCTATTCGCAGGGGACTACTACAATGAGCAGTTCTTC.